This entry features one T cell receptor (beta chain) sequence. The CDR3 runs 15 residues. The V segment lost 4 bases and the J segment 1 base; nucleotides outside the gene matches: 5. Germline CDR1 reads SGHNT; CDR2 reads YYREEE (reference sequence). Seattle patient enrollment occurred during active infection, with longitudinal follow-up thereafter. The data belong to a study of blood T cell repertoires in COVID-19. About the research overall: There were acute and convalescent COVID-19 samples, and they came from the United States, Italy and Spain. Nucleic acid was either cDNA or gDNA, and it came from T cells, B-cell-depleted T cells, or PBMCs.

Authors' processing steps: Reference gene primer amplification gave nucleated cell count estimates. Clones were sequenced by immunoSEQ multiplex PCR, and TCRdb holds only the in-frame ones, with some missing. V and J calls and clone size are given by that table; D and trimming were obtained from the DNA. Counted here are about 92,000 clones, around nine tenths occurring once; the ten biggest clones make up about a sixth. The chain uses TRBV5-4 and TRBJ2-3, with 8 bases aligning to TRBD1. The material sequenced was peripheral blood. This receptor was identified in a woman aged 60 to 75 with COVID-19, enrolled during active disease. In DNA, the CDR3 is TGTGCCAGCAGCCTGACAGGGGCGGGCACAGATACGCAGTATTTT. Translation gives CASSLTGAGTDTQYF.